The 24 T cell receptor beta chains below come from one sample, sequenced in a study of long-term antiretroviral therapy in people with HIV (dated by TCRdb to 2022 to 2024). The immunoSEQ hsTCRB v3.0 assay was used at survey level resolution for TRB variable region sequencing. TCRdb mirrors the immuneACCESS table, restricted to in-frame sequences. Some clones are absent from its copies; in checked studies, under half trace to an unresolved V gene, and the reason for the others is unknown. The sample includes about 20,000 clones, with 75% to 95% observed a single time. Of the sample, roughly 10% falls within the top ten clones. Sequences were derived from unsorted PBMCs, sampled approximately 4.5 years before starting antiretroviral therapy. The receptor source for this set is a woman aged 25 to 45 with HIV.

The chain recombines TRBV6-5 with TRBJ1-2; tentatively, D is TRBD1 (6 bases). Germline V gene lookup returns CDR1 MNHEY and CDR2 SVGAGI. The ends were cut back, 8 bases at V and 4 bases at J, with 14 bases in the middle. CDR3 length: 13 residues. The CDR3 here is CASSQQGRYGYTF. For the CDR3, the DNA is TGTGCCAGCTCTCAACAGGGACGCTATGGCTACACCTTC.

The chain links TRBV7-2 to TRBJ1-6; the D is unclear. V was trimmed by 2 bases and J by 10 bases, leaving 9 bases between them. CDR1 SGHTA and CDR2 FQGNSA come from the germline V gene. CDR3 size: 13 residues. The CDR3 bases are TGTGCCAGCAGCTTAAATGGAGTCTCACCCCTCCACTTT. Translating it yields CASSLNGVSPLHF. The full variable domain, its missing parts supplied by reference TRBV7-2 and TRBJ1-6, is GAGVSQSPSNKVTEKGKDVELRCDPISGHTALYWYRQSLGQGLEFLIYFQGNSAPDKSGLPSDRFSAERTGGSVSTLTIQRTQQEDSAVYLCASSLNGVSPLHFGNGTRLTVT.

This sequence joins TRBV4-1 and TRBJ2-7; no definite D call. The length of the CDR3 is 12 residues. Per germline, CDR1 MGHRA and CDR2 YSYEKL. V was shortened by 2 bases and J by 7 bases, with 9 bases between the two germline ends. CDR3 amino acids: CASSQSLEEQYF. Here the CDR3 DNA reads TGCGCCAGCAGCCAATCATTGGAGGAGCAGTACTTC.

V gene TRBV2 combines with J gene TRBJ2-3, with a possible D match to TRBD2 (5 bases). V was clipped by 5 bases and J by 6 bases, with 9 bases between them. This CDR3 spans 12 amino acids. Germline V gene data show CDR1 as SNHLY and CDR2 as FYNNEI. CDR3 sequence (DNA): TGTGCCAGCAGTTACGGGGTGGATACGCAGTATTTT. Protein product: CASSYGVDTQYF.

The V gene is TRBV7-9, the J gene TRBJ2-5, with 7 bases aligning to TRBD1. Germline CDR1 and CDR2: SEHNR and FQNEAQ (reference sequence). This CDR3 contains 13 residues. The V gene end was trimmed by 5 bases and the J gene end by 5 bases; junction bases not matched to a gene: 5. The CDR3 nucleotides read TGTGCCAGCAGCCCACGACAGGGCGAGACCCAGTACTTC. Translating gives CASSPRQGETQYF.

CDR3 residues: CASSQQSGMREETQYF. The CDR3 DNA sequence: TGTGCCAGCAGCCAACAGAGCGGGATGCGTGAGGAGACCCAGTACTTC. This chain links TRBV7-2 with TRBJ2-5; the match to TRBD2 covers 7 bases. V gave up 5 bases and J gave up 5 bases; unmatched junction bases: 14. This CDR3 is 16 amino acids long. Germline CDR1 is SGHTA and CDR2 is FQGNSA.

This chain joins TRBV7-9 and TRBJ1-1; 8 bases fit TRBD1. Germline V lookup: CDR1 SEHNR, CDR2 FQNEAQ (reference sequence). The CDR3 runs to 14 residues. The ends lost 1 base at V and 4 bases at J; junction bases unmatched: 2. The CDR3, as DNA: TGTGCCAGCAGCTTAGAGGACAGGGTCACTGAAGCTTTCTTT. It is translated as CASSLEDRVTEAFF.

This chain joins TRBV29-1 and TRBJ2-5, with 8 bases that match TRBD2. Per germline, CDR1 SQVTM and CDR2 ANQGSEA. V gave up 3 bases and J gave up 4 bases; unmatched junction bases: 4. This CDR3 has 13 residues. CDR3 DNA sequence: TGCAGCGTTGAGTCCCGGGAGGGAGAGACCCAGTACTTC. Amino acid sequence: CSVESREGETQYF.

This clone was found once. The chain employs TRBV18 and TRBJ2-1, with TRBD2 as a possible D gene (6 bases). Germline V gene lookup returns CDR1 KGHSH and CDR2 LQKENI. This CDR3 has 13 residues. The V end lost 3 bases, the J end lost 9 bases, and 12 bases lay between the germline ends. The CDR3 protein is CASSPRLDGEQFF. Written as DNA, the CDR3 is TGTGCCAGCTCACCCCGACTAGACGGTGAGCAGTTCTTC.

The rearrangement joins TRBV19 to TRBJ1-2, with D possibly TRBD1 on 5 matching bases. Trimming took off 4 bases at V and 4 bases at J, with 16 bases between the two ends. Germline CDR1 reads LNHDA; CDR2 reads SQIVND (reference sequence). CDR3 length equals 15 residues. The CDR3: CASSNLRGEPYGYTF. The CDR3 DNA follows: TGTGCCAGTAGTAACCTTCGGGGGGAACCCTATGGCTACACCTTC.

The rearrangement links TRBV5-1 to TRBJ1-4, with 9 bases matching TRBD1. This CDR3 contains 16 residues. V gave up 2 bases and J gave up 2 bases; unmatched junction bases: 4. The germline CDR1 and CDR2 sequences are SGHRS and YFSETQ. The CDR3 protein is CASSLQGAATNEKLFF. The CDR3 nucleotides read TGCGCCAGCAGCTTACAGGGGGCTGCGACTAATGAAAAACTGTTTTTT.

The rearrangement joins TRBV5-1 to TRBJ1-4; D may be TRBD1 (6 bases). Looked up from germline, CDR1 is SGHRS and CDR2 is YFSETQ. Trimming shortened V by 0 bases and J by 8 bases, and 20 bases separated the two germline ends. The CDR3 is made up of 17 amino acids. The CDR3 region is CASSLGVGGTQGEKLFF. The CDR3 DNA sequence: TGCGCCAGCAGCTTGGGGGTGGGGGGCACACAAGGAGAAAAACTGTTTTTT.

This chain joins TRBV4-3 and TRBJ1-6; a weak D match, TRBD1 (5 bases). This CDR3 contains 15 residues. Trimming took off 1 base at V and 8 bases at J, with 12 bases between the two ends. Germline CDR1 is LGHNA and CDR2 is YSLEER. The CDR3 loop is CASSQVGVGDSPLHF. The DNA for the CDR3 is TGCGCCAGCAGCCAAGTAGGGGTTGGGGATTCACCCCTCCACTTT.

The J gene is TRBJ2-3, the V gene TRBV5-1; the match to TRBD2 covers 8 bases. Trimming at V came to 4 bases and at J to 4 bases, leaving 5 bases not matched to a gene. The CDR3 contains 14 residues. Germline V gene lookup returns CDR1 SGHRS and CDR2 YFSETQ. CDR3 DNA sequence: TGCGCCAGCAGCAGCGGACTAGCAGCAGATACGCAGTATTTT. This gives the protein CASSSGLAADTQYF.

The chain has TRBV21-1 and TRBJ1-5. TRBV21-1 is listed as a pseudogene. The CDR3 covers 17 residues. The CDR3 DNA sequence: TGTGCCAGCAGCAACTCGGGCCCTCAATGTGGCAATCAGCCCCAGCATTTT. This gives the protein CASSNSGPQCGNQPQHF.

V gene TRBV5-1 combines with J gene TRBJ2-2; 8 bases match TRBD1. The CDR3 covers 15 residues. V was pared by 4 bases and J by 6 bases, with 8 bases of the junction left unmatched. CDR1 and CDR2 from the germline V gene are SGHRS and YFSETQ. CDR3 residues: CASSVRDRSAGELFF. The CDR3 DNA sequence: TGCGCCAGCAGCGTCCGGGACAGGTCGGCCGGGGAGCTGTTTTTT.

In its sample, this clone was seen once. The J gene is TRBJ1-2, the V gene TRBV21-1; TRBD1 is the table's D call, not checked against the DNA. TRBV21-1 is an annotated pseudogene. This CDR3 contains 11 residues. The DNA of the CDR3 is TGTGCCAGCATTATCAGGCATGGCTACACCTTC. It is translated as CASIIRHGYTF.

The count of this clone is one. The J gene is TRBJ1-3, the V gene TRBV5-6; 8 bases line up with TRBD1. The germline V gene encodes CDR1 SGHDT and CDR2 YYEEEE. The CDR3 extends over 15 amino acids. After removal of 5 bases from V and 4 bases from J, the junction contained 8 bases not matched to a gene. As DNA, the CDR3 is TGTGCCAGCAGTTCAGGACAGGGACGGGGAAACACCATATATTTT. This translates into CASSSGQGRGNTIYF. The whole variable domain, remainder taken from reference TRBV5-6 and TRBJ1-3, is DAGVTQSPTHLIKTRGQQVTLRCSPKSGHDTVSWYQQALGQGPQFIFQYYEEEERQRGNFPDRFSGHQFPNYSSELNVNALLLGDSALYLCASSSGQGRGNTIYFGEGSWLTVV.

The chain links TRBV28 to TRBJ2-5, with D unclear. Trimming took 5 bases from V and 5 from J, leaving 15 bases between them. Germline-derived CDR1 and CDR2 are MDHEN and SYDVKM. The CDR3 is made up of 14 amino acids. The CDR3, as DNA: TGTGCCAGCAGTCGTATCACAAGCGAGGAGACCCAGTACTTC. Translating gives CASSRITSEETQYF.

This clone was observed once. The V call is TRBV4-3, the J call TRBJ2-7; D remains ambiguous. CDR1 LGHNA and CDR2 YSLEER come from the germline V gene. The V end was cut by 0 bases, the J end by 1 base, with 10 bases between. The CDR3 is 15 amino acids. CDR3 sequence: CASSQDRSGSYEQYF. The CDR3 DNA sequence: TGCGCCAGCAGCCAAGATCGGTCAGGTTCCTACGAGCAGTACTTC.

This chain joins TRBV15 and TRBJ2-7; a possible D gene is TRBD2 (5 bases). The CDR3 contains 14 residues. V shed 3 bases and J shed 1 base, with 10 bases lying between them. Germline CDR1 reads LNHNV; CDR2 reads YYDKDF (reference sequence). CDR3 coding DNA: TGTGCCACCAGCAGGGAACCGGGATCCTACGAGCAGTACTTC. Translated, it gives CATSREPGSYEQYF.

V gene TRBV4-3 combines with J gene TRBJ1-3, with D maybe TRBD1 (6 bases). Germline V gene lookup returns CDR1 LGHNA and CDR2 YSLEER. This CDR3 has 16 residues. The V end was cut by 4 bases, the J end by 0 bases, with 13 bases between. The CDR3 is CASSRQAGNSGNTIYF. The CDR3 region has the DNA TGCGCCAGCAGCCGACAGGCAGGCAACTCTGGAAACACCATATATTTT.

This clone was counted a few times. The chain is built from TRBV19 and TRBJ2-4; D is uncertain. Trimming removed 10 bases at V and 0 bases at J, with 10 bases between. CDR1 and CDR2 (germline): LNHDA, SQIVND (reference sequence). CDR3 length equals 13 residues. The DNA for the CDR3 is TGTGCCACCTCGATCCTAGCCAAAAACATTCAGTACTTC. The encoded protein is CATSILAKNIQYF.

The chain employs TRBV7-8 and TRBJ1-4; no definite D call. Germline values: CDR1 SGHVS, CDR2 FQNEAQ. The length of the CDR3 is 14 residues. The V gene lost 3 bases and the J gene lost 7 bases, with 12 bases spanning the gap. CDR3 bases: TGTGCCAGCAGCTTCGGTTCGGAGGGTGAAAAACTGTTTTTT. As protein: CASSFGSEGEKLFF.